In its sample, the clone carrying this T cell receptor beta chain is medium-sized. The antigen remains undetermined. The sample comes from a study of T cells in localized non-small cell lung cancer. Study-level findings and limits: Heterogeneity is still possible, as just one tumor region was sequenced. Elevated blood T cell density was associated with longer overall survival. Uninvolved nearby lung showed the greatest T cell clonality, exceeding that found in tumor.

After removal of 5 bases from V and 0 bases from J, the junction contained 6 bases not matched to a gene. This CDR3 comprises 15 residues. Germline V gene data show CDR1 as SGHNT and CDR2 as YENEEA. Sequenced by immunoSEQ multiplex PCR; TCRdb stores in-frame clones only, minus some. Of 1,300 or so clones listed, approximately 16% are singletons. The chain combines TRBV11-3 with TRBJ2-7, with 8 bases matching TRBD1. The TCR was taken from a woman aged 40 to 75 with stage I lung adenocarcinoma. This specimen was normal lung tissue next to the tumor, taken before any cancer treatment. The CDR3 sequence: CASSPGTGHSYEQYF. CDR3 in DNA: TGTGCCAGCAGCCCAGGGACAGGCCACTCCTACGAGCAGTACTTC.